Each of the 23 T cell receptor beta chains below was sequenced from the same sample in a study of blood T cell repertoires in COVID-19 (dated by TCRdb to 2020 to 2022). Preparation of the library involved the immunoSEQ multiplex PCR assay. TCRdb carries this immuneACCESS record with in-frame sequences only. Its versions omit some clonotypes, under half of them owing to an unresolved V gene in the studies checked, with the rest unexplained. In this sample the table shows about 170,000 clones, 83% of which occur a single time. Of the sample, around 3.6% falls within the top ten clones. Sequences were obtained from PBMCs or T cells enriched from blood (not recorded which). The receptors shown here come from a woman aged 45-60 years in a cohort exposed to, infected with or recovered from COVID-19 (not recorded which).

This clone was seen only a few times. This chain connects TRBV18 to TRBJ2-3; 7 bases agree with TRBD1. CDR1 is KGHSH, CDR2 LQKENI, per germline. J lost 1 base, V lost 6 bases, and 7 bases had no gene match. This CDR3 contains 15 residues. The DNA of the CDR3 is TGTGCCAGCTCTCCGGGACAGTTGGGCACAGATACGCAGTATTTT. Amino acids: CASSPGQLGTDTQYF.

The rearrangement joins TRBV6-2 or TRBV6-3 to TRBJ2-1; 10 bases line up with TRBD2. Germline V CDR1 and CDR2: MNHEY, SVGEGT. This CDR3 is built from 16 residues. J gave up 6 bases and V 2 bases, and 7 bases lay outside the gene matches. CDR3 DNA: TGTGCCAGCAGTTACCGGGGTAGCGGGAGGATCAATGAGCAGTTCTTC. Its protein product is CASSYRGSGRINEQFF.

The genes are TRBV7-3 and TRBJ2-3, with 9 bases identical to TRBD2. There are 17 residues in the CDR3. The trim removed 3 bases at V and 1 base at J, leaving 8 bases unmatched. Germline V gene data show CDR1 as SGHTA and CDR2 as FQGTGA. The CDR3 DNA follows: TGTGCCAGCAGCTTCGCGGGAGGGCGATTCGGCACAGATACGCAGTATTTT. This codes for CASSFAGGRFGTDTQYF.

This chain uses TRBV9 with TRBJ1-3; 8 bases map to TRBD1. Germline CDR1 and CDR2: SGDLS and YYNGEE. The V segment lost 3 bases and the J segment 2 bases; nucleotides outside the gene matches: 4. The CDR3 runs to 15 residues. CDR3 amino acids: CASSGGQAAGNTIYF. The DNA for the CDR3 is TGTGCCAGCAGCGGGGGACAGGCGGCTGGAAACACCATATATTTT.

The chain recombines TRBV7-2 with TRBJ2-2, with D possibly matching TRBD1 (6 bases). The ends were cut back, 2 bases at V and 7 bases at J, with 14 bases in the middle. Per the germline V gene, CDR1 is SGHTA and CDR2 is FQGNSA. This CDR3 spans 15 amino acids. The CDR3 spells CASSLKHRENGELFF. CDR3 in DNA: TGTGCCAGCAGCTTAAAACACAGGGAGAACGGGGAGCTGTTTTTT.

The V call is TRBV19, the J call TRBJ1-5; the D is unclear. The germline V gene encodes CDR1 LNHDA and CDR2 SQIVND (reference sequence). This CDR3 comprises 13 residues. Trimming removed 4 bases from V and 7 bases from J, with 11 bases in between. CDR3 region: CASSKEVRQPQHF. CDR3 nucleotide sequence: TGTGCCAGTAGTAAAGAAGTCAGGCAGCCCCAGCATTTT.

V and J are TRBV20-1 and TRBJ2-6; TRBD2 is a possible D gene (7 bases). This CDR3 has 16 amino acids. Germline loops: CDR1 DFQATT, CDR2 SNEGSKA (reference sequence). Trimming pared 3 bases from V and 2 bases from J, leaving 14 bases between. The CDR3 region is CSASRGGLTGANVLTF. Here the CDR3 DNA reads TGCAGTGCTAGTAGGGGGGGCTTGACTGGGGCCAACGTCCTGACTTTC.

The chain uses TRBV6-5 and TRBJ2-5; TRBD2 matches at 12 bases. The V segment lost 2 bases and the J segment 5 bases; nucleotides outside the gene matches: 6. The length of the CDR3 is 16 residues. Germline V gives CDR1 MNHEY, CDR2 SVGAGI. CDR3 sequence reads: CASSYRTGTSGETQYF. The CDR3 nucleotides read TGTGCCAGCAGTTACCGAACCGGGACTAGCGGGGAGACCCAGTACTTC.

The chain couples TRBV7-2 to TRBJ1-2; weak D call: TRBD1 (5 bases). Germline CDR1 SGHTA, CDR2 FQGNSA. Trimming stripped 5 bases from V and 7 bases from J, with 17 bases between. CDR3 length: 14 amino acids. CDR3 in amino acids: CASSDYPGFSGYTF. The CDR3 bases are TGTGCCAGCAGCGATTACCCAGGGTTTTCTGGCTACACCTTC.

This clone was counted a single time. The V call is TRBV19, the J call TRBJ2-1; 7 bases fit TRBD1. The CDR3 extends over 15 amino acids. The V and J ends lost 4 bases and 8 bases, in that order; junction bases with no gene match: 11. Germline V gene sequence: CDR1 LNHDA, CDR2 SQIVND (reference sequence). CDR3 bases: TGTGCCAGTAGTAGCCCGACAGGGTGGAAGGATGAGCAGTTCTTC. Translating it yields CASSSPTGWKDEQFF.

The V and J genes are TRBV19 and TRBJ1-1; D perhaps matches TRBD1 (5 bases). CDR1 and CDR2 (germline): LNHDA, SQIVND (reference sequence). Trimming removed 1 base from V and 7 bases from J, with 16 bases in between. CDR3 length equals 15 residues. The DNA of the CDR3 is TGTGCCAGTAGTATAGGACAGTACGCGCCTAGTGAAGCTTTCTTT. Its protein product is CASSIGQYAPSEAFF.

The genes are TRBV5-6 and TRBJ2-2; 9 bases agree with TRBD1. V was pared by 3 bases and J by 5 bases, with 5 bases of the junction left unmatched. CDR3 length: 15 amino acids. Germline V gene lookup returns CDR1 SGHDT and CDR2 YYEEEE. The CDR3 here is CASSYGQGFTGELFF. For the CDR3, the DNA is TGTGCCAGCAGCTATGGACAGGGGTTTACCGGGGAGCTGTTTTTT.

V gene TRBV29-1 combines with J gene TRBJ1-3; possible D gene TRBD1, 5 bases. Trimming pared 5 bases from V and 2 bases from J, leaving 7 bases between. The germline CDR1 and CDR2 sequences are SQVTM and ANQGSEA. This CDR3 contains 12 residues. The CDR3 DNA sequence: TGCAGCGTTCAGGGTACTGGAAACACCATATATTTT. Its translation is CSVQGTGNTIYF.

The V call is TRBV27, the J call TRBJ2-3; TRBD1 matches 8 bases. CDR3 length: 17 residues. The ends lost 2 bases at V and 2 bases at J; junction bases unmatched: 9. Germline values: CDR1 MNHEY, CDR2 SMNVEV (reference sequence). The CDR3 nucleotides read TGTGCCAGCAGTTTACTAGGGACAGGAAGATTCACAGATACGCAGTATTTT. As protein: CASSLLGTGRFTDTQYF.

V usage is TRBV10-3 and J usage is TRBJ1-5; D is undetermined. This CDR3 is built from 13 residues. V lost 6 bases, J lost 0 bases, and 6 bases lay in between. CDR1 and CDR2 from the germline V gene are ENHRY and SYGVKD. In DNA form, the CDR3 reads TGTGCCATCAGCGTGTATAGCAATCAGCCCCAGCATTTT. Translation: CAISVYSNQPQHF.

J is TRBJ2-7 and V is TRBV27; D perhaps matches TRBD2 (6 bases). Germline values: CDR1 MNHEY, CDR2 SMNVEV (reference sequence). The V gene lost 6 bases and the J gene lost 4 bases, with 25 bases spanning the gap. The CDR3 is 17 amino acids. CDR3 coding DNA: TGTGCCAGCAGCTACCGTCAGGAGGGGCAGAAACTATACGAGCAGTACTTC. Protein sequence: CASSYRQEGQKLYEQYF.

The chain is built from TRBV5-4 and TRBJ2-7; TRBD1 matches 9 bases. V shed 5 bases and J 1 base; nucleotides not matched to a gene: 7. Per germline, CDR1 SGHNT and CDR2 YYREEE (reference sequence). The CDR3 is 15 amino acids. The CDR3 loop is CASRPGGQGSYEQYF. As DNA, the CDR3 is TGTGCCAGCAGACCTGGGGGACAGGGTTCCTACGAGCAGTACTTC. Complete variable domain (other parts from reference TRBV5-4 and TRBJ2-7): ETGVTQSPTHLIKTRGQQVTLRCSSQSGHNTVSWYQQALGQGPQFIFQYYREEENGRGNFPPRFSGLQFPNYSSELNVNALELDDSALYLCASRPGGQGSYEQYFGPGTRLTVT.

This clone has more than one count but fewer than ten. V and J are TRBV11-2 and TRBJ1-2; 9 nucleotides line up with TRBD1. In germline, CDR1 is SGHAT, CDR2 FQNNGV. After removal of 6 bases from V and 3 bases from J, the junction contained 8 bases not matched to a gene. The CDR3 extends over 15 amino acids. CDR3 amino acids: CASRAPGQGDYGYTF. The CDR3 coding sequence is TGTGCCAGCAGAGCCCCGGGACAGGGAGACTATGGCTACACCTTC.

The chain employs TRBV19 and TRBJ2-2; unclear D gene. The CDR3 has 13 amino acids. The V and J ends lost 6 bases and 1 base respectively, with 6 bases between them. CDR1 and CDR2 (germline): LNHDA, SQIVND (reference sequence). The CDR3 here is CASRSRNTGELFF. CDR3 nucleotides: TGTGCCAGTAGATCTCGGAACACCGGGGAGCTGTTTTTT. Full variable domain (outside the CDR3, taken from reference TRBV19 and TRBJ2-2): DGGITQSPKYLFRKEGQNVTLSCEQNLNHDAMYWYRQDPGQGLRLIYYSQIVNDFQKGDIAEGYSVSREKKESFPLTVTSAQKNPTAFYLCASRSRNTGELFFGEGSRLTVL.

This rearrangement joins TRBV7-8 to TRBJ2-5; D might be TRBD1 (5 bases). The CDR3 runs to 15 residues. V lost 4 bases, J lost 1 base, and 13 bases lay in between. Per the germline V gene, CDR1 is SGHVS and CDR2 is FQNEAQ. CDR3: CASSSAAGSQETQYF. The CDR3, as DNA: TGTGCCAGCAGCTCAGCCGCAGGGTCCCAAGAGACCCAGTACTTC.

This sequence joins TRBV7-2 and TRBJ2-7; D not certain. V lost 5 bases to trimming and J lost 6 bases, with 11 bases between them. The CDR3 runs 12 residues. Germline V gene data show CDR1 as SGHTA and CDR2 as FQGNSA. CDR3 sequence reads: CASSPYDREQYF. DNA for the CDR3: TGTGCCAGCAGCCCCTATGATCGCGAGCAGTACTTC.

For this clone: One end of the junction varies from germline; a read error may be responsible. The rearrangement links TRBV30 to TRBJ2-7, with 11 bases fitting TRBD2. Looked up from germline, CDR1 is GTSNPN and CDR2 is SVGIG (reference sequence). This CDR3 is 14 amino acids long. CDR3 in DNA: TGCGCGTTAAAATTGGCTAGCGGGAGGTGGGTGCAGTACTTC. Protein: CALKLASGRWVQYF.

The chain uses TRBV5-1 and TRBJ2-1; 8 positions match TRBD1. Germline trimming cut 3 bases from V and 9 bases from J; bases unmatched to any gene: 14. The CDR3 loop spans 16 amino acids. CDR1 and CDR2 (germline): SGHRS, YFSETQ. CDR3 in DNA: TGCGCCAGCAGCTCCCGACGAAATGGACAGGGCGGTGAGCAGTTCTTC. The encoded protein is CASSSRRNGQGGEQFF.